The clone carrying this T cell receptor beta chain was counted only a few times. The antigen is not known. This CDR3 contains 15 residues. V gave up 2 bases and J gave up 5 bases, with 12 bases separating them. The germline V gene encodes CDR1 MNHNS and CDR2 SASEGT. Then a second PCR, running roughly 7 to 11 cycles, was carried out with a sample-barcoded 5' primer and a J-beta primer mix. Each of the cDNA molecules was tagged by a template-switch adaptor with 12 random nucleotides. TCRdb itself ran the 5' RACE reads through MiXCR, one entry per CDR3 protein. This sample yields 1.5 million to 2 million distinct CDR3 sequences, of which about 35% are seen a single time; around 11% belongs to the top ten. These data come from a study of blood T cells in healthy people across ages. Broader study findings: The unknown donor CMV status may have confounded expanded clonotype changes.

Donors each provided about 9.5 milliliters of peripheral blood. The source is a woman aged 30 to 39 in good health. The rearrangement uses TRBV6-1 and TRBJ1-4; D unresolved. Specimen: blood. This CDR3 reads CASSEPGGENEKLFF. The DNA of the CDR3 is TGTGCCAGCAGTGAACCCGGCGGAGAGAATGAAAAACTGTTTTTT.